The T cell receptor beta chain under discussion was sequenced for a study of esophageal squamous cell carcinoma under preoperative chemotherapy. TCRdb recomputed calls from the PCR reads with MiXCR, one row per CDR3 protein. The sample has about 30,000 distinct CDR3 sequences; under 55% are singletons. Indicated time point: before preoperative PTX-NDP chemotherapy. As for this clonotype: Its specificity is not known.

This CDR3 region has 15 residues. The germline V and J ends were trimmed by 1 base and 0 bases, with 7 bases remaining between them. The V gene's germline CDR1 is SGHNT and CDR2 YENEEA. General observations from the study: Peripheral T cells migrating into the tumor appeared to partly supply post-treatment tumor-infiltrating lymphocytes. After paclitaxel-nedaplatin, abundant clones were more likely to contract than amplify.

This TCR came from a human donor with esophageal squamous cell carcinoma. The donor label of this sample is uncertain. This sequence joins TRBV11-3 and TRBJ2-1; D unclear. The sample was taken from a patient given preoperative chemotherapy. This chain's CDR3 is CASSLGQDSYNEQFF. CDR3 nucleotides: TGTGCCAGCAGCTTAGGGCAGGACTCCTACAATGAGCAGTTCTTC.